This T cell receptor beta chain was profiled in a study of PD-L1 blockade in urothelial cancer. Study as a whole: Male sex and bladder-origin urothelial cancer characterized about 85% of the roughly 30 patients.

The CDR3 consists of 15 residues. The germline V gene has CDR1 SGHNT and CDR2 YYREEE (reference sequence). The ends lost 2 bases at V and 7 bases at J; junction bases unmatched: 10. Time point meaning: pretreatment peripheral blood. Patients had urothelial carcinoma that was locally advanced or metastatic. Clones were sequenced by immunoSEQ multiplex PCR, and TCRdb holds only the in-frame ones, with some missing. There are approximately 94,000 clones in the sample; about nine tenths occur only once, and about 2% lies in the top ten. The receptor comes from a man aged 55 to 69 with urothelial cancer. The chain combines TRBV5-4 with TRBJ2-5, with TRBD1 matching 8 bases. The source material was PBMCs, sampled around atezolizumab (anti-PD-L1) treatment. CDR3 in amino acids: CASSFGGQGLGTQYF. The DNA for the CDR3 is TGTGCCAGCAGCTTTGGCGGACAGGGCTTGGGGACCCAGTACTTC.